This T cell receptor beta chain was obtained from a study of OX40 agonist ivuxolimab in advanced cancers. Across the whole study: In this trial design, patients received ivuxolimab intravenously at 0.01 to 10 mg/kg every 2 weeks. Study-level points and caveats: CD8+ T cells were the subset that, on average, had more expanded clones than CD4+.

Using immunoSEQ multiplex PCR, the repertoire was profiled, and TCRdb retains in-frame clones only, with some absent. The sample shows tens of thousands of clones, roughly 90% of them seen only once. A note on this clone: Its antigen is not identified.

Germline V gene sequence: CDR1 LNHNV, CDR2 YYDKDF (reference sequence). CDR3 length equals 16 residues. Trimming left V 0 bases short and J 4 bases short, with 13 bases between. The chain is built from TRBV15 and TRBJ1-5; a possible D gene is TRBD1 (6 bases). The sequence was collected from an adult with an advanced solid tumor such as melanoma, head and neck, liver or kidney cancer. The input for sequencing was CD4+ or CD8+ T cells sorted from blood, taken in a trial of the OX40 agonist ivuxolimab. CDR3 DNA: TGTGCCACCAGCAGAGATGTAGGAGGGGGGAATCAGCCCCAGCATTTT. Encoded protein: CATSRDVGGGNQPQHF.